This T cell receptor (beta chain) was captured in a study of neoadjuvant nivolumab and ipilimumab in lung cancer (dated by TCRdb to about 2020). Background on the whole study: Intravenous nivolumab was dosed at 3 mg/kg on days 1, 15 and 29, and in the combination arm ipilimumab 1 mg/kg was added on day 1 only. The study compared TCR repertoires in pretherapy (baseline) peripheral blood with TCR repertoires in tumors resected at surgery following neoadjuvant immune checkpoint blockade. The major pathologic response (MPR) rate in the intention-to-treat population in each study arm was designated as the primary trial endpoint. The trial treated about 44 patients with operable NSCLC: roughly 23 were randomized to nivolumab monotherapy and some 21 to nivolumab plus ipilimumab. Seven patients had matched pretherapy and resected tumor pairs analyzed, with four treated with nivolumab and three with nivolumab plus ipilimumab. Overall study results and their limits: There was no significant correlation between TCR clonality and pathologic tumor regression, and just a single major-pathologic-response sample was available for the clonality-regression analysis. Resected tumors had greater TCR richness and clonality than tumor-adjacent uninvolved lung, and increases were observed in more dual-therapy-treated tumors. TCR richness in pretherapy blood showed a positive correlation with richness in tumors resected after neoadjuvant therapy (Spearman R of about 0.83). A small number of samples was subjected to TCR sequencing. From pretherapy to surgery, tumor T-cell richness and clonality went up in three of three dual-therapy tumors, versus only two of four nivolumab-treated tumors.

Library prep was done by the immunoSEQ multiplex PCR assay. In the source study's methods: Repertoires were summarized in terms of richness and clonality, and significantly expanded and contracted clones between pre- and post-therapy samples were identified. TCRdb provides this immuneACCESS table in a form limited to in-frame rearrangements. Some clones are lacking; in checked studies, under half of them reflect an unresolved V gene, and why the rest are absent is not known. The V and J calls and clone size are taken from that table; D and trimming were inferred from the DNA. In all, the sample holds about 10,000 clones, and 65% to 85% of those were seen once. Jointly, the top ten make up roughly 3% of the sample. Including cysteine and phenylalanine, the CDR3 has 14 amino acids. The sequence is cut down to CDR3 DNA, 42 bases in frame from base 1. The junction carries 12 bases between V and J, which are trimmed by 9 bases and 0 bases respectively. Reading the germline V gene gives CDR1 MNHNS and CDR2 SASEGT.

The time point label of this sample denotes: pretherapy, before neoadjuvant immune checkpoint inhibitors. The samples were taken from NEOSTAR, a phase 2 randomized trial in operable NSCLC that tested neoadjuvant nivolumab or nivolumab plus ipilimumab, followed by surgery. Note on this clone: Its binding antigen is unknown. Base-call qualities are not available, and no considerably larger clone is one nucleotide away.

This specimen consisted of peripheral blood, obtained before neoadjuvant nivolumab, alone or with ipilimumab. The V and J segments used are TRBV6-1 and TRBJ1-5, with the D segment identity uncertain. This TCR came from an adult with non-small cell lung cancer. The DNA sequence reads TGTGCCAGTGGATTCGTCGTTAGCAATCAGCCCCAGCATTTT. This codes for CASGFVVSNQPQHF.